One and the same sample provided the 24 T cell receptor beta chains below, sequenced in a study of neurological immune-mediated disorders. A single record per CDR3 protein comes from TCRdb applying MiXCR to the 5' RACE reads. The profile shows about 22,000 distinct CDR3 sequences, about 10% of them singletons. The sample taken for sequencing was PBMCs. Receptor source: a woman aged 55-75 years with HTLV-1-associated myelopathy (HAM/TSP).

This clonotype was counted at least ten times. The chain recombines TRBV9 with TRBJ2-3; weak D call: TRBD2 (5 bases). The germline CDR1 and CDR2 sequences are SGDLS and YYNGEE. Trimming pared 4 bases from V and 5 bases from J, leaving 23 bases between. This CDR3 spans 17 amino acids. The CDR3 loop is CASSQIDLGDLGDTQYF. The CDR3 DNA reads as TGTGCCAGCAGCCAGATAGATCTGGGAGACTTGGGAGATACGCAGTATTTT.

At least ten counts were recorded for this clonotype. The chain combines TRBV20-1 with TRBJ2-1; 8 bases are a match to TRBD2. Germline assignment: CDR1 DFQATT and CDR2 SNEGSKA (reference sequence). CDR3 length: 15 residues. With 4 bases clipped from V and 8 bases from J, the junction kept 13 bases outside the gene matches. This CDR3 is CSANPGGAGIHEQFF. The CDR3 DNA is TGCAGTGCTAATCCCGGGGGGGCGGGGATCCATGAGCAGTTCTTC.

This clonotype was counted at least ten times. This chain links TRBV21-1 with TRBJ1-5; the table's TRBD1 call for D was not verified on the DNA. TRBV21-1 is deemed a pseudogene. The CDR3 runs 17 residues. The CDR3 region has the DNA TGTGCCAGCAGCAAAGCCGCCAGGGGGCTTGGTAATCAGCCCCAGCATTTT. This translates into CASSKAARGLGNQPQHF.

This clonotype was seen many times. The chain has TRBV7-9 and TRBJ1-2; 8 bases are a match to TRBD1. Germline V gene lookup returns CDR1 SEHNR and CDR2 FQNEAQ (reference sequence). The CDR3 spans 15 residues. The ends lost 1 base at V and 5 bases at J; junction bases unmatched: 6. CDR3 nucleotide sequence: TGTGCCAGCAGCTTAGTCGGAACAGGGGGATATGGCTACACCTTC. This sequence encodes CASSLVGTGGYGYTF.

This clonotype is medium-sized (0.01 to 0.1%). The V and J genes are TRBV30 and TRBJ2-1; D not certain. Per germline, CDR1 GTSNPN and CDR2 SVGIG (reference sequence). V gave up 2 bases and J gave up 5 bases, with 10 bases separating them. The length of the CDR3 is 13 residues. CDR3 coding DNA: TGTGCCTGGAGTAACGGGCCCAACAATGAGCAGTTCTTC. Amino acids: CAWSNGPNNEQFF.

This clonotype appeared many times. This chain uses TRBV20-1 with TRBJ1-1; 10 nucleotides match TRBD1. Germline V CDR1 and CDR2: DFQATT, SNEGSKA (reference sequence). The CDR3 consists of 12 residues. Trimming took 6 bases from V and 11 from J; bases not matched to a gene: 9. This chain's CDR3 is CSAIDPGQGAFF. The CDR3 nucleotides are TGCAGTGCGATTGACCCGGGACAGGGGGCTTTCTTT.

This chain joins TRBV10-2 and TRBJ1-2; unclear D gene. V shed 8 bases and J shed 4 bases, with 14 bases lying between them. Germline V gives CDR1 WSHSY, CDR2 SAAADI. The CDR3 is made up of 13 amino acids. The CDR3 bases are TGCGCCAGCGGGGTCGAACCTTTCTATGGCTACACCTTC. Protein sequence: CASGVEPFYGYTF.

This clonotype was recorded at least ten times. The chain combines TRBV7-6 with TRBJ2-1; tentatively, D is TRBD2 (7 bases). Trimming took off 5 bases at V and 8 bases at J, with 25 bases between the two ends. CDR1 is SGHVS and CDR2 is FNYEAQ in the germline V gene. The CDR3 sequence is 17 residues long. CDR3 protein: CASSTPITGGLGDEQFF. CDR3 nucleotides: TGTGCCAGCAGCACACCGATCACGGGGGGCTTAGGCGATGAGCAGTTCTTC.

This clonotype was found many times. V gene TRBV20-1 combines with J gene TRBJ1-5; 7 bases are a match to TRBD1. In germline, CDR1 is DFQATT, CDR2 SNEGSKA (reference sequence). The CDR3 contains 16 residues. With 4 bases clipped from V and 2 bases from J, the junction kept 11 bases outside the gene matches. The CDR3 DNA reads TGCAGTGCTACCCCCGGACAGGTTTCGGGCAATCAGCCCCAGCATTTT. Amino acids: CSATPGQVSGNQPQHF.

This clonotype was recorded at least ten times. The chain has TRBV5-1 and TRBJ2-5; D is perhaps TRBD1 (5 bases). Germline CDR1 is SGHRS and CDR2 is YFSETQ. The CDR3 is made up of 16 amino acids. The V gene lost 0 bases and the J gene lost 3 bases, with 15 bases spanning the gap. The CDR3 region is CASSLAGGRVKETQYF. The CDR3 nucleotides read TGCGCCAGCAGCTTGGCCGGCGGCAGGGTAAAAGAGACCCAGTACTTC.

This clonotype occurred many times. The junction shows a germline mismatch at one end, possibly a read error. The chain recombines TRBV5-1 with TRBJ2-2; D gene uncertain. Per the germline V gene, CDR1 is SGHRS and CDR2 is YFSETQ. This CDR3 is built from 14 residues. CDR3 loop: CASSLSPNTGELFF. The CDR3 nucleotides read TGCGCCAGCAGCTTAAGCCCGAATACCGGGGAGCTGTTTTTT.

The genes are TRBV5-1 and TRBJ1-3; D is ambiguous. This CDR3 is built from 12 residues. Per germline, CDR1 SGHRS and CDR2 YFSETQ. V dropped 5 bases and J dropped 4 bases, with 7 bases sitting between them. The CDR3 DNA reads TGCGCCAGCAGTCGTGAAGGAAACACCATATATTTT. Residues: CASSREGNTIYF.

This clonotype was counted ten times or more. The CDR3 DNA reads TGTGCCAGCAGCTTAGACGGTACAGGTTACTCTGGAAACACCATATATTTT. Protein sequence: CASSLDGTGYSGNTIYF. The chain has TRBV7-2 and TRBJ1-3, with D perhaps TRBD1 (5 bases). The CDR3 is 17 amino acids. Germline assignment: CDR1 SGHTA and CDR2 FQGNSA. Trimming removed 1 base at V and 0 bases at J, with 13 bases between.

This clonotype was counted many times. V usage is TRBV7-9 and J usage is TRBJ2-3; D is ambiguous. Trimming stripped 3 bases from V and 4 bases from J, with 20 bases between. This CDR3 region has 17 residues. Germline CDR1 and CDR2: SEHNR and FQNEAQ (reference sequence). The CDR3 nucleotides read TGTGCCAGCAGCTTGATTGTTAACACACTACGCCCAGATACGCAGTATTTT. The encoded protein is CASSLIVNTLRPDTQYF.

In this sample, this clonotype turned up many times. The rearrangement links TRBV6-1 to TRBJ2-1; 14 nucleotides align to TRBD2. Trimming cost V 5 bases and J 9 bases; bases outside gene matches: 6. Looked up from germline, CDR1 is MNHNS and CDR2 is SASEGT. This CDR3 region has 15 residues. CDR3 sequence (DNA): TGTGCCAGCAGTACGACTAGCGGGGGGGCTAGTGAGCAGTTCTTC. It encodes CASSTTSGGASEQFF.

This clonotype was seen many times. The chain has TRBV20-1 and TRBJ1-1; D remains ambiguous. Germline CDR1 and CDR2: DFQATT and SNEGSKA (reference sequence). The CDR3 extends over 14 amino acids. The V end lost 0 bases, the J end lost 1 base, and 9 bases lay between the germline ends. CDR3 in amino acids: CSARDWLPNTEAFF. The CDR3 coding sequence is TGCAGTGCTAGAGATTGGCTTCCGAACACTGAAGCTTTCTTT.

This clonotype was picked up many times. The V call is TRBV20-1, the J call TRBJ1-2; 7 nucleotides line up with TRBD1. CDR3 size: 14 residues. Germline CDR1 reads DFQATT; CDR2 reads SNEGSKA (reference sequence). The J segment lost 4 bases and the V segment lost 3 bases, leaving 8 bases of the junction unmatched. The CDR3: CSASHTGTVYGYTF. CDR3 nucleotide sequence: TGCAGTGCTAGCCATACCGGGACAGTCTATGGCTACACCTTC.

The table lists this clonotype with many counts. V gene TRBV5-1 combines with J gene TRBJ1-1; no clear D. This CDR3 region has 14 residues. Trimming took 1 base from V and 5 from J, leaving 12 bases between them. Germline lookup yields CDR1 SGHRS and CDR2 YFSETQ. The CDR3, as DNA: TGCGCCAGCAGCTTGTTGGGAGGTATGACTGAAGCTTTCTTT. This gives the protein CASSLLGGMTEAFF.

This clonotype is categorized as medium-sized (0.01 to 0.1%). J is TRBJ1-2 and V is TRBV5-1; no clear D. V shed 0 bases and J shed 5 bases, with 5 bases lying between them. The CDR3 loop spans 12 amino acids. Per the germline V gene, CDR1 is SGHRS and CDR2 is YFSETQ. The CDR3 sequence: CASSLAGYGYTF. The CDR3 nucleotides are TGCGCCAGCAGCTTGGCGGGTTATGGCTACACCTTC.

By share, this clonotype ranks as medium-sized. The V call is TRBV20-1, the J call TRBJ2-5; D perhaps matches TRBD2 (7 bases). Trimming removed 6 bases at V and 2 bases at J, with 13 bases between. The germline V gene has CDR1 DFQATT and CDR2 SNEGSKA (reference sequence). This CDR3 is built from 13 residues. The CDR3 sequence is CSASGGPQETQYF. The CDR3 DNA is TGCAGTGCCTCCGGGGGGCCACAAGAGACCCAGTACTTC.

About this clonotype: An end of the junction does not agree with germline; a read error may underlie this. The DNA for the CDR3 is TGTGCCAGCAGATGGGGACAACAGGAAAAAGATACACAGTATTTT. Translating gives CASRWGQQEKDTQYF. The rearrangement uses TRBV5-6 and TRBJ2-3, with D tentatively TRBD1 (6 bases). From germline, CDR1 is SGHDT and CDR2 YYEEEE. This CDR3 is built from 15 residues. The variable domain in full, with the rest retrieved from reference TRBV5-6 and TRBJ2-3, is DAGVTQSPTHLIKTRGQQVTLRCSPKSGHDTVSWYQQALGQGPQFIFQYYEEEERQRGNFPDRFSGHQFPNYSSELNVNALLLGDSALYLCASRWGQQEKDTQYFGPGTRLTVL.

The chain is built from TRBV20-1 and TRBJ2-3; TRBD2 agrees at 12 bases. Losses at the gene ends were 6 bases for V and 3 bases for J; bases not matched to a gene: 10. The CDR3 sequence is 16 residues long. In germline, CDR1 is DFQATT, CDR2 SNEGSKA (reference sequence). The CDR3 reads CSARSMTSGGTDTQYF. The CDR3 DNA follows: TGCAGTGCCCGAAGTATGACTAGCGGGGGTACAGATACGCAGTATTTT.

This clonotype qualifies as medium-sized (0.01 to 0.1%). CDR3 nucleotides: TGCGCCAGCAGCCACGCTGGACTAGCGGGGGCACGGGGCAAAAACATTCAGTACTTC. This encodes CASSHAGLAGARGKNIQYF. This chain joins TRBV4-1 and TRBJ2-4; 13 bases agree with TRBD2. Germline assignment: CDR1 MGHRA and CDR2 YSYEKL. This CDR3 region has 19 residues. Trimming at V came to 3 bases and at J to 3 bases, leaving 11 bases not matched to a gene.

This clonotype was seen at least ten times. The V call is TRBV5-1, the J call TRBJ2-3; D is undetermined. V lost 4 bases and J lost 4, with 19 bases in between. Looked up from germline, CDR1 is SGHRS and CDR2 is YFSETQ. This CDR3 is built from 16 residues. CDR3 residues: CASSPESLPPPDTQYF. The CDR3 DNA reads as TGCGCCAGCAGCCCCGAGTCACTCCCCCCCCCAGATACGCAGTATTTT.